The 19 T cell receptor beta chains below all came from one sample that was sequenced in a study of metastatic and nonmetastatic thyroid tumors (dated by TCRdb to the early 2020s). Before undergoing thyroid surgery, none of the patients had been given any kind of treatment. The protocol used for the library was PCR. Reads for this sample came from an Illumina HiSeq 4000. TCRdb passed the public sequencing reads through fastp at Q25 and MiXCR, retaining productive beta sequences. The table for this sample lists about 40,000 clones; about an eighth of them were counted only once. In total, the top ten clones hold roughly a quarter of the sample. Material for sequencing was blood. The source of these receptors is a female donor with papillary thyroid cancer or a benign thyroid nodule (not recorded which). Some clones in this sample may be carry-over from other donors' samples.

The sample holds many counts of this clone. CDR3 nucleotide sequence: TGTGCCAGCAGCTCCCAAGAGAACACTGAAGCTTTCTTT. Protein product: CASSSQENTEAFF. The gene calls are TRBV9 and TRBJ1-1; D gene unclear. V shed 4 bases and J shed 1 base, with 8 bases lying between them. Germline-derived CDR1 and CDR2 are SGDLS and YYNGEE. This CDR3 spans 13 amino acids.

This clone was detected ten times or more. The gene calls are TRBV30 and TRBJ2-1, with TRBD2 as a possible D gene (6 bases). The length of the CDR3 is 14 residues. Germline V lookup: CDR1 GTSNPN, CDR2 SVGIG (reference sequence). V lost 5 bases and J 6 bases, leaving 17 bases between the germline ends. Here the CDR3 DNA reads TGTGCCTGGGTGAGGAGGGCCTCTAGCAATGAGCAGTTCTTC. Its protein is CAWVRRASSNEQFF.

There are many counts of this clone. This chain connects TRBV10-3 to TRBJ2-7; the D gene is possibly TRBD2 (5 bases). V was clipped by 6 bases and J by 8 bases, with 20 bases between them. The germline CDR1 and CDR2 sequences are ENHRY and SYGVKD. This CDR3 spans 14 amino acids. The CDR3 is CAISAEGGHGKQYF. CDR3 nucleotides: TGTGCCATCAGCGCCGAAGGCGGCCACGGGAAGCAGTACTTC.

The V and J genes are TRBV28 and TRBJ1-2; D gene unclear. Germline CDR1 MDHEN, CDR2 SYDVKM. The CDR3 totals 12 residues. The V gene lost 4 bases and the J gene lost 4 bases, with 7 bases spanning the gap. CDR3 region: CASSSPTYGYTF. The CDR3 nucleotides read TGTGCCAGCAGTTCCCCAACCTATGGCTACACCTTC.

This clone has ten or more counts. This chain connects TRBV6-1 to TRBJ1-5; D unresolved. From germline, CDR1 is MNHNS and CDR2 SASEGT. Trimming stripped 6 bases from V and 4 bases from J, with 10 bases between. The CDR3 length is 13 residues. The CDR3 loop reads CASRETRNQPQHF. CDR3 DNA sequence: TGTGCCAGCAGGGAAACCCGAAATCAGCCCCAGCATTTT.

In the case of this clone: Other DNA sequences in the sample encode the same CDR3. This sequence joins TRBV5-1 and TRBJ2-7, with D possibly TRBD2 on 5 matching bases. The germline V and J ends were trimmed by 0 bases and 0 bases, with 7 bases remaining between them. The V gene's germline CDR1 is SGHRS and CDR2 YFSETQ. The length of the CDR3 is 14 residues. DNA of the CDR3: TGCGCCAGCAGCTTGGCCGGGAACTCCTACGAGCAGTACTTC. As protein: CASSLAGNSYEQYF.

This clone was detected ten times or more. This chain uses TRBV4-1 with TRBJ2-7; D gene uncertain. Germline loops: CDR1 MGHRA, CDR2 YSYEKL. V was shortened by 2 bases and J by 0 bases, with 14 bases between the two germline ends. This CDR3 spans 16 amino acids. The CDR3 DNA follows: TGCGCCAGCAGCCAACCCTCGGGCTTCCGCTCCTACGAGCAGTACTTC. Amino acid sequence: CASSQPSGFRSYEQYF.

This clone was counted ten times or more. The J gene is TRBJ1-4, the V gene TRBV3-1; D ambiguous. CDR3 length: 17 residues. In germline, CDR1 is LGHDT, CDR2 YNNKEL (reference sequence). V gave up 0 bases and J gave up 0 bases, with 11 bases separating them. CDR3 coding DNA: TGTGCCAGCAGCCAAGAAGCCCTAGAGACAACTAATGAAAAACTGTTTTTT. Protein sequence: CASSQEALETTNEKLFF.

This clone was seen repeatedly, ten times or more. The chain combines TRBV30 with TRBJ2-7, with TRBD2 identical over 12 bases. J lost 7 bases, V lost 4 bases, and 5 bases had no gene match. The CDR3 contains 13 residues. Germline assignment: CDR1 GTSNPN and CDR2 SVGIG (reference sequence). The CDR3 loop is CAWNLGLAGEQYF. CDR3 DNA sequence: TGTGCCTGGAACCTTGGACTAGCGGGGGAGCAGTACTTC.

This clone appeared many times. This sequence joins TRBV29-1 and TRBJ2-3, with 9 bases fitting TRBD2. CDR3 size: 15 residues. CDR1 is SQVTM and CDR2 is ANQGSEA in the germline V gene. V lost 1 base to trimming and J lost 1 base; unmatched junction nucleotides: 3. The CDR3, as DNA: TGCAGCGTTGAAGTGGTAGCGGGAGGCACAGATACGCAGTATTTT. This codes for CSVEVVAGGTDTQYF.

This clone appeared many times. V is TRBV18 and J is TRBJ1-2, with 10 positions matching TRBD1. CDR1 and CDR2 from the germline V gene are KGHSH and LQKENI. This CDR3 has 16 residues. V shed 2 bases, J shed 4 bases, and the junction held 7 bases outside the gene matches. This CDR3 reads CASSPSHRTGGYGYTF. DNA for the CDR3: TGTGCCAGCTCACCATCCCACCGGACAGGGGGCTATGGCTACACCTTC.

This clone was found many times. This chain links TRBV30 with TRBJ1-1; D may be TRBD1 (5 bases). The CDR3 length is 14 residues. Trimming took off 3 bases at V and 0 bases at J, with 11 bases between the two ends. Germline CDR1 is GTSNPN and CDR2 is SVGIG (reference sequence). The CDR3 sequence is CAWRRGPMNTEAFF. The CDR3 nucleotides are TGTGCCTGGAGGAGGGGCCCCATGAACACTGAAGCTTTCTTT.

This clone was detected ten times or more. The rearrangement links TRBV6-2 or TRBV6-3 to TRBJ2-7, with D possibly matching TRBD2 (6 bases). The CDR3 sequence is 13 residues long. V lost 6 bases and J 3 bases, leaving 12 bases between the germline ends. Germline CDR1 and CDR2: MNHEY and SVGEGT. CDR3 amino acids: CASREEGRYEQYF. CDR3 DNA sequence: TGTGCCAGCAGAGAGGAGGGGCGCTACGAGCAGTACTTC.

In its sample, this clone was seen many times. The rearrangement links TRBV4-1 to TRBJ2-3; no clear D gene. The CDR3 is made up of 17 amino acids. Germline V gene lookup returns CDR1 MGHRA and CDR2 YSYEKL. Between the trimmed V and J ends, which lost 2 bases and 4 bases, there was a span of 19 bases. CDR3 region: CASSQPIITRYSDTQYF. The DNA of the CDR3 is TGCGCCAGCAGCCAACCTATTATCACCAGATACTCAGATACGCAGTATTTT.

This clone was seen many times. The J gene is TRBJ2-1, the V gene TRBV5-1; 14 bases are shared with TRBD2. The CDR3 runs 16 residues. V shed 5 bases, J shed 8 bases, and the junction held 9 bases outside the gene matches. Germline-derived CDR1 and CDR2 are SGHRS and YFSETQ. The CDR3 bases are TGCGCCAGCAGACCCGGGACTAGCGGGAGCGGTGATGAGCAGTTCTTC. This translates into CASRPGTSGSGDEQFF. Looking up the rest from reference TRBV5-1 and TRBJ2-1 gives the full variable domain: KAGVTQTPRYLIKTRGQQVTLSCSPISGHRSVSWYQQTPGQGLQFLFEYFSETQRNKGNFPGRFSGRQFSNSRSEMNVSTLELGDSALYLCASRPGTSGSGDEQFFGPGTRLTVL.

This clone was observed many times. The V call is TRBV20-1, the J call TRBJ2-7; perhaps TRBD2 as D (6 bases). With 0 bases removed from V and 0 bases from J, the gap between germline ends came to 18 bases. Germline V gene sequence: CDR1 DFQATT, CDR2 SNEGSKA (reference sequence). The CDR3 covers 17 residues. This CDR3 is CSARDIRRDFSSYEQYF. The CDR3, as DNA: TGCAGTGCTAGAGATATCCGGCGGGATTTCAGCTCCTACGAGCAGTACTTC.

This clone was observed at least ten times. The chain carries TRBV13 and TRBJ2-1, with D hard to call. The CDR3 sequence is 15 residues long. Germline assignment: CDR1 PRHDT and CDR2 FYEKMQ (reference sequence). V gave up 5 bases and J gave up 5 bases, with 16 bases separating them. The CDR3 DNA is TGTGCCAGCAGCCACAGAAAGGGTGGGCACAATGAGCAGTTCTTC. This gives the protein CASSHRKGGHNEQFF.

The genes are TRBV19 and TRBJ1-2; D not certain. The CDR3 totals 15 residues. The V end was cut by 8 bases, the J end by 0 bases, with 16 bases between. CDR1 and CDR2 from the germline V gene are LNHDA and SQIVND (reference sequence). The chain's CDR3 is CASLGSRTTNYGYTF. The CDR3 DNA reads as TGTGCCAGTTTGGGGTCCCGTACCACTAACTATGGCTACACCTTC.

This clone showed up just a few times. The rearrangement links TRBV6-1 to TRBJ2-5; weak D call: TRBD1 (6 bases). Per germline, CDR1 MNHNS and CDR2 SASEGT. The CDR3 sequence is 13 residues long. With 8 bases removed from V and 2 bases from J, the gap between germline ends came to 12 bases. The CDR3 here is CASSSTGQETQYF. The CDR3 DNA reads TGTGCCAGCTCATCCACAGGGCAAGAGACCCAGTACTTC.